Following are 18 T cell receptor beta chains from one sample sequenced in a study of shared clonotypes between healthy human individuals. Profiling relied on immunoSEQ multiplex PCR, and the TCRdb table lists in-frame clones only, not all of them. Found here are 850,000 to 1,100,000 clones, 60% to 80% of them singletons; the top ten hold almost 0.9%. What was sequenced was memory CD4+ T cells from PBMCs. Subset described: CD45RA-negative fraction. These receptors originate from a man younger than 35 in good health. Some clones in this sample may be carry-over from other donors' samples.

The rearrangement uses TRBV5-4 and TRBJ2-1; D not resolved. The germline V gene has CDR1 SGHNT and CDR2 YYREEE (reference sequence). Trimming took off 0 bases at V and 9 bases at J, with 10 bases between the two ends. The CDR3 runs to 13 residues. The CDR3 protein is CASSLESLSEQFF. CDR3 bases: TGTGCCAGCAGCTTGGAATCCCTTAGTGAGCAGTTCTTC.

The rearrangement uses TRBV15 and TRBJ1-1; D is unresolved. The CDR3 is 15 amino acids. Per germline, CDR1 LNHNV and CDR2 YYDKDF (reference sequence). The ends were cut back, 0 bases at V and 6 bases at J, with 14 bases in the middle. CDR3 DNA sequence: TGTGCCACCAGCAGAGATTCCGCGGGAGACGCTGAAGCTTTCTTT. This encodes CATSRDSAGDAEAFF.

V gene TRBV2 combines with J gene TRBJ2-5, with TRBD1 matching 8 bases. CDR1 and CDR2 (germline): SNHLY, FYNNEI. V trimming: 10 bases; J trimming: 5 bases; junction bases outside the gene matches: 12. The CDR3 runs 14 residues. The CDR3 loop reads CATGQGELGETQYF. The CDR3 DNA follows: TGTGCCACCGGACAGGGTGAGCTTGGCGAGACCCAGTACTTC. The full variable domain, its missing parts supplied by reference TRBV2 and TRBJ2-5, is EPEVTQTPSHQVTQMGQEVILRCVPISNHLYFYWYRQILGQKVEFLVSFYNNEISEKSEIFDDQFSVERPDGSNFTLKIRSTKLEDSAMYFCATGQGELGETQYFGPGTRLLVL.

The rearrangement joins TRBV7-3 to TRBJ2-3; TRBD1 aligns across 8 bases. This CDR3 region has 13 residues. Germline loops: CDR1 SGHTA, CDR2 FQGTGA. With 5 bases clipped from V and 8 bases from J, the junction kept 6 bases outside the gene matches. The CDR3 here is CASSANRGATQYF. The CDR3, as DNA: TGTGCCAGCAGCGCAAACAGGGGGGCTACGCAGTATTTT.

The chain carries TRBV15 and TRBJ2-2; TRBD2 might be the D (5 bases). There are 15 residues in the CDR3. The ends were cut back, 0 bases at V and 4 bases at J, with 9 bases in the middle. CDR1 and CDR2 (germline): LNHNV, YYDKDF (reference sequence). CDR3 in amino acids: CATSRDQAVTGELFF. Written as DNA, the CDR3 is TGTGCCACCAGCAGAGATCAAGCGGTCACCGGGGAGCTGTTTTTT.

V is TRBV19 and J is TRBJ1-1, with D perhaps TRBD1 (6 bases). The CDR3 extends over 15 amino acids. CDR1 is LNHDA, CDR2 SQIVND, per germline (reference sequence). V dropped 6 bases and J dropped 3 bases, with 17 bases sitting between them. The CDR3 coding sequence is TGTGCCAGTAGCCCCTTGGGGGCGCAGGACACTGAAGCTTTCTTT. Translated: CASSPLGAQDTEAFF.

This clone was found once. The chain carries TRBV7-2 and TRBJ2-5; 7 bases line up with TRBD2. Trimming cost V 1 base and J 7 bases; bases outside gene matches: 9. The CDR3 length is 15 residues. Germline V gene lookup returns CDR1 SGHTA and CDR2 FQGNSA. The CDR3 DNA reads TGTGCCAGCAGCTTAGTGGGTCGGGGGGAAGGGACCCAGTACTTC. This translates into CASSLVGRGEGTQYF. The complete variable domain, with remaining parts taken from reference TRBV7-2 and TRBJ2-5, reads GAGVSQSPSNKVTEKGKDVELRCDPISGHTALYWYRQSLGQGLEFLIYFQGNSAPDKSGLPSDRFSAERTGGSVSTLTIQRTQQEDSAVYLCASSLVGRGEGTQYFGPGTRLLVL.

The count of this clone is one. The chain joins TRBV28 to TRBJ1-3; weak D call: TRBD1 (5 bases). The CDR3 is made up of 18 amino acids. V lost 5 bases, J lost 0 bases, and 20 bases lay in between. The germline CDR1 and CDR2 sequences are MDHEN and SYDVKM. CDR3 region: CASSNSELRGVSGNTIYF. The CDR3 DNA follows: TGTGCCAGCAGTAACTCGGAGCTACGAGGGGTCTCTGGAAACACCATATATTTT.

CDR3 protein: CASSTLTPSSYNEQFF. CDR3 nucleotide sequence: TGTGCCAGTAGTACCCTGACTCCCAGCTCCTACAATGAGCAGTTCTTC. The V gene is TRBV19, the J gene TRBJ2-1; D gene unclear. V gave up 4 bases and J gave up 0 bases, with 13 bases separating them. From germline, CDR1 is LNHDA and CDR2 SQIVND (reference sequence). The CDR3 contains 16 residues.

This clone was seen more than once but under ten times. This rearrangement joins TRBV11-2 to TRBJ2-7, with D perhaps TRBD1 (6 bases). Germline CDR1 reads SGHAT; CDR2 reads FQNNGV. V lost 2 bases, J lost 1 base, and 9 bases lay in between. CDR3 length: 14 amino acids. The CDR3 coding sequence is TGTGCCAGCAGCTTAAACACAGGGTCCTACGAGCAGTACTTC. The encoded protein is CASSLNTGSYEQYF.

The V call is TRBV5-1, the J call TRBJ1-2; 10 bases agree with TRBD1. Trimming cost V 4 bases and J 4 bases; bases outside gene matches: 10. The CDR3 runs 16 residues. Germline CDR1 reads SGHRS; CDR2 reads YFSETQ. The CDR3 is CASSPGDRGIGYGYTF. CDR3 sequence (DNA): TGCGCCAGCAGCCCGGGGGACAGGGGTATCGGCTATGGCTACACCTTC. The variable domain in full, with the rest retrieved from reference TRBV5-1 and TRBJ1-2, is KAGVTQTPRYLIKTRGQQVTLSCSPISGHRSVSWYQQTPGQGLQFLFEYFSETQRNKGNFPGRFSGRQFSNSRSEMNVSTLELGDSALYLCASSPGDRGIGYGYTFGSGTRLTVV.

The chain's CDR3 is CASRDYYGYTF. The DNA of the CDR3 is TGTGCCAGCAGGGATTACTATGGCTACACCTTC. The rearrangement uses TRBV2 and TRBJ1-2; D is ambiguous. Germline CDR1 and CDR2: SNHLY and FYNNEI. CDR3 length: 11 residues. Trimming removed 6 bases at V and 3 bases at J, with 5 bases between.

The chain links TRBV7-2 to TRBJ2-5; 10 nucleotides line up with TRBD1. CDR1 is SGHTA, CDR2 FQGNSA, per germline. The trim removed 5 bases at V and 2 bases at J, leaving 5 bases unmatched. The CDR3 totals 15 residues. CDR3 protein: CASSGGQGRQETQYF. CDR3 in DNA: TGTGCCAGCAGCGGGGGACAGGGGAGGCAAGAGACCCAGTACTTC.

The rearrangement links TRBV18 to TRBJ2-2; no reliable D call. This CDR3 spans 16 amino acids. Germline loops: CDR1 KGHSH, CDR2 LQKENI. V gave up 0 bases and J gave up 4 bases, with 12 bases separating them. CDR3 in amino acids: CASSPPAGSFTGELFF. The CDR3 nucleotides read TGTGCCAGCTCACCACCGGCTGGCAGTTTCACCGGGGAGCTGTTTTTT.

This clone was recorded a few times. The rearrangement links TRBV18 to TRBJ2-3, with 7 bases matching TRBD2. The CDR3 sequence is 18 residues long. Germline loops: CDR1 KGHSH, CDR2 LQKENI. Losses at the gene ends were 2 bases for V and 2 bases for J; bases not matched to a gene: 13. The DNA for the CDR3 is TGTGCCAGCTCACCATCTAGCGGAGCCGGCCCCCACACAGATACGCAGTATTTT. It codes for CASSPSSGAGPHTDTQYF.

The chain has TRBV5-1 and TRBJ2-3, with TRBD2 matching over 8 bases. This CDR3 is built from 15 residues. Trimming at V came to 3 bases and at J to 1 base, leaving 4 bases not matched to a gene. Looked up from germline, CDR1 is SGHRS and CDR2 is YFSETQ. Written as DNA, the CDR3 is TGCGCCAGCAGCTCGGGACTAGTTCGCACAGATACGCAGTATTTT. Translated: CASSSGLVRTDTQYF.

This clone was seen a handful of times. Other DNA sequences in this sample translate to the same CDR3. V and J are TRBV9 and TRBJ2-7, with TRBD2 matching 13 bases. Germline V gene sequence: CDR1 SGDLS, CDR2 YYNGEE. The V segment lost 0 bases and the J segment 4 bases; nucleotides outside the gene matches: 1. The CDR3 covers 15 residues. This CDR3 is CASSVGLAGGYEQYF. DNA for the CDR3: TGTGCCAGCAGCGTAGGACTAGCGGGAGGTTACGAGCAGTACTTC.

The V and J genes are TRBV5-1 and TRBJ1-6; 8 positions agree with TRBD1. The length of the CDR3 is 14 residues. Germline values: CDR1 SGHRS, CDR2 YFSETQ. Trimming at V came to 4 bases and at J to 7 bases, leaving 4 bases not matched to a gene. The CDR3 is CASSRQGTNSPLHF. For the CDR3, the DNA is TGCGCCAGCAGCCGACAGGGGACCAATTCACCCCTCCACTTT.